This T cell receptor (beta chain) was found in a study of post-analysis software for immune sequencing data. General observations from the study: Five TRBV segments, including TRBV5-6, TRBV5-1 and TRBV20-1, were more frequent in patients than controls. The normalized Chao1 diversity of multiple sclerosis patients was significantly lower than that of controls.

The CDR3 is 17 amino acids. Trimming at V came to 3 bases and at J to 2 bases, leaving 11 bases not matched to a gene. Germline assignment: CDR1 KGHDR and CDR2 SFDVKD. Every TCR beta cDNA library bore unique molecular identifiers. TCRdb re-analysed the PCR reads in MiXCR, keeping a single row per CDR3 protein. In the table there are about 540,000 distinct CDR3 sequences, approximately 34% of which are singletons. In this sample, this clonotype turned up a few times. The antigen remains unidentified. The source material was blood. The V call is TRBV24-1, the J call TRBJ2-5, with TRBD1 matching 7 bases. The TCR comes from a girl aged 2 to 17 with multiple sclerosis. In DNA, the CDR3 is TGTGCCACCAGTGATCCCCGAGACAGGGCCCTACAAGAGACCCAGTACTTC. This codes for CATSDPRDRALQETQYF.